This T cell receptor (beta chain) is from a study of blood T cell repertoires in COVID-19. Across the whole study: Samples representing acute and convalescent COVID-19 were sourced from the United States, Italy and Spain. PBMCs, B-cell-depleted T cells, or T cells were the source of the cDNA or gDNA that made up the material.

The germline V and J ends were trimmed by 3 bases and 0 bases, with 9 bases remaining between them. There are 15 residues in the CDR3. In germline, CDR1 is SGDLS, CDR2 YYNGEE. The repertoire was sequenced with immunoSEQ multiplex PCR; TCRdb's copy has only in-frame clones and lacks some. The sample holds 35,000 to 45,000 clones, around 90% seen once. This TCR derives from a man aged 50-60 years with active COVID-19. The source material was peripheral blood. V gene TRBV9 combines with J gene TRBJ2-2; D is perhaps TRBD1 (6 bases). The CDR3 sequence is CASSGPGANTGELFF. CDR3 in DNA: TGTGCCAGCAGCGGGCCAGGGGCGAACACCGGGGAGCTGTTTTTT.